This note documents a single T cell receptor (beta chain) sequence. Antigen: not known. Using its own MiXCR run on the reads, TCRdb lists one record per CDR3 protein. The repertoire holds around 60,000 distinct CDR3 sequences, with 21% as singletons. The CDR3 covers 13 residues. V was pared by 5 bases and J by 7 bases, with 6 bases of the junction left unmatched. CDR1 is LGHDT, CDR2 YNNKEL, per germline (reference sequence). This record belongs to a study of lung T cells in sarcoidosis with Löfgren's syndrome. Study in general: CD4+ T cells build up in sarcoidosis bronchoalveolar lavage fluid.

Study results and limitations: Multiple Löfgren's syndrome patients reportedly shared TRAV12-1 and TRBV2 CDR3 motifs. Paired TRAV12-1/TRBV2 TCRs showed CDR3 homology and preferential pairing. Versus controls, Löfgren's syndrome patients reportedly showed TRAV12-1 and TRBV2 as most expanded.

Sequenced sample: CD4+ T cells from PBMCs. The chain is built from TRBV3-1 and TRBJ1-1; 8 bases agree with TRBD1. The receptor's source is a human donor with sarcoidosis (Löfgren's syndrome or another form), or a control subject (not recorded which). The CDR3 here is CASSSNGQGEAFF. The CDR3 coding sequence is TGTGCCAGCAGCTCCAACGGACAGGGTGAAGCTTTCTTT.